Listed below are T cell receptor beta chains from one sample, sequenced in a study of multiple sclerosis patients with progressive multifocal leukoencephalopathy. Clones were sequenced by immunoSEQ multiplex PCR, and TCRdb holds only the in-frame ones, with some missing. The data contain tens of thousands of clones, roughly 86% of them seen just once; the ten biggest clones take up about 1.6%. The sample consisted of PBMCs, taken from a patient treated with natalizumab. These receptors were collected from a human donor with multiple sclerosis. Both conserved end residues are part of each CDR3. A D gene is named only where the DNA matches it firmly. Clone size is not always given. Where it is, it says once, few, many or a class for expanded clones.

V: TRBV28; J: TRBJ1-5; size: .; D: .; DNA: TGTGCCAGCAGCCTCTTGGGAGGGGATAGCAATCAGCCCCAGCATTTT; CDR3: CASSLLGGDSNQPQHF
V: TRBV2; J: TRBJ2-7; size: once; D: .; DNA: TGTGCCAGCAGCGACCGGCCCCAGGGACCAGGCTCCTACGAGCAGTACTTC; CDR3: CASSDRPQGPGSYEQYF
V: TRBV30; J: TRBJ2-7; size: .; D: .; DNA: TGTGCCTGGAGCGGTACGGGGGTCTCAAGCTACGAGCAGTACTTC; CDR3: CAWSGTGVSSYEQYF
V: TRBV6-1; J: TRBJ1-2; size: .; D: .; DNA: TGTGCCCTGGAGGAATTAGCTAACTATGGCTACACCTTC; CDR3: CALEELANYGYTF
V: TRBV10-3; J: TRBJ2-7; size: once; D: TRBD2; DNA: TGTGCCATCAGTGTTCGGGGGGACGAGCAGTACTTC; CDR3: CAISVRGDEQYF
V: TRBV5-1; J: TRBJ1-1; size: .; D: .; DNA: TGCGCCAGCAGCTCAGAACCGGCGGAGGATTATGAAGCTTTCTTT; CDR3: CASSSEPAEDYEAFF
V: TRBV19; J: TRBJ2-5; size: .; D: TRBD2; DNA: TGTGCCAGTAGTATCCCTGGACTAGCGGGAGCAGAGACCCAGTACTTC; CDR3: CASSIPGLAGAETQYF
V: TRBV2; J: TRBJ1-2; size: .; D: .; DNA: TGTGCCAGCAGTGAAGCCTCTCTGGGCCGACGACCCTATGGCTACACCTTC; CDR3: CASSEASLGRRPYGYTF
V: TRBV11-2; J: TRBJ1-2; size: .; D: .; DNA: TGTGCCAGCAGCCCGGTTTATGCGGAAGACTATGGCTACACCTTC; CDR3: CASSPVYAEDYGYTF
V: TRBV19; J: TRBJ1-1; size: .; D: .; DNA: TGTGCCAGTAGGGGCTTGAGGGGTATGAACACTGAAGCTTTCTTT; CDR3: CASRGLRGMNTEAFF
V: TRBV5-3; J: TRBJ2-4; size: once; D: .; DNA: TGTGCCAGAAGGCGGAATCGGGGCCTAGCCAAAAACATTCAGTACTTC; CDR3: CARRRNRGLAKNIQYF
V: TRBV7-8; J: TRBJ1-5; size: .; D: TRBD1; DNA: TGTGCCAGCAGCTTAGGACAGGGGCGGAATCAGCCCCAGCATTTT; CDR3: CASSLGQGRNQPQHF
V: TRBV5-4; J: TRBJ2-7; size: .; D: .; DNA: TGTGCCAGCAGCGGTAATAGCGCGAGGGACTACGAGCAGTACTTC; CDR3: CASSGNSARDYEQYF
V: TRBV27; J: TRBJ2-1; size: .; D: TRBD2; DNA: TGTGCCAGCCAAACCTTTAGCGGGGATGAGCAGTTCTTC; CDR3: CASQTFSGDEQFF